This T cell receptor (beta chain) was captured by sequencing in a study of blood T cells in healthy people across ages. This clonotype was counted between two and nine times. What it binds is unknown. Broader study findings: The fall in TCR beta diversity per million T cells was roughly linear with age. Higher diversity and more naive CD4+ cells were features of long-lived donors, compared to aged donors.

The CDR3 consists of 16 residues. V dropped 4 bases and J dropped 3 bases, with 16 bases sitting between them. Germline values: CDR1 MGHDK, CDR2 SYGVNS. Together with a sample-barcoded 5' primer, a J-beta primer mix was included in a second PCR lasting 7 to 11 cycles. Each cDNA molecule was tagged by a template-switch adaptor with 12 random nucleotides. TCRdb processed the 5' RACE reads anew with MiXCR; each CDR3 protein has one entry. The sample contains 850,000 or so distinct CDR3 sequences, 25% to 30% of which appear only once. This TCR derives from a woman at least 80 years old in good health. The chain couples TRBV25-1 to TRBJ2-1, with unresolved D. The sequencing sample was made of blood. The CDR3 sequence is CASSAQLRMDYNEQFF. In DNA, the CDR3 is TGTGCCAGCAGTGCCCAGTTACGGATGGACTACAATGAGCAGTTCTTC.